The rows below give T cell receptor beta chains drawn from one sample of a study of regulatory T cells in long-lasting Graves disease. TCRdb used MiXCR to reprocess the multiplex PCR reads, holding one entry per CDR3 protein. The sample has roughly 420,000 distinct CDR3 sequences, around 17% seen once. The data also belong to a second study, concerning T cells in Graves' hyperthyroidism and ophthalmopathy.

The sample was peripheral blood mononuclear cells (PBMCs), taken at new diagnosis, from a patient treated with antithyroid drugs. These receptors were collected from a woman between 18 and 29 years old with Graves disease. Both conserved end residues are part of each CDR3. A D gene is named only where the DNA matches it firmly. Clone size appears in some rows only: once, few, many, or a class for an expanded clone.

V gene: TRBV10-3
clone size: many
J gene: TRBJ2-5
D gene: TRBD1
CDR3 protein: CAISRGQDETQYF
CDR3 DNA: TGTGCCATCAGCCGGGGACAGGACGAGACCCAGTACTTC

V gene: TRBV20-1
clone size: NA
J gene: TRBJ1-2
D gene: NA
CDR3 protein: CSARVPQGYGYTF
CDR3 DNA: TGCAGTGCTAGAGTCCCGCAGGGGTATGGCTACACCTTC

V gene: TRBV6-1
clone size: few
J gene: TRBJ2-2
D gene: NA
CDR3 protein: CASSELGGTGELFF
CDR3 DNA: TGTGCCAGCAGTGAACTTGGGGGTACCGGGGAGCTGTTTTTT

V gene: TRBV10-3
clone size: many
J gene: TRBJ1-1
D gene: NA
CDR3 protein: CAINKNRDDEAFF
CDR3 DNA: TGTGCCATCAATAAGAACAGGGATGATGAAGCTTTCTTT

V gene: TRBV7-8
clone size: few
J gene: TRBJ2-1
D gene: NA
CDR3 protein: CASSLLLGLGEQFF
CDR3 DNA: TGTGCCAGCAGCTTATTATTAGGATTGGGTGAGCAGTTCTTC

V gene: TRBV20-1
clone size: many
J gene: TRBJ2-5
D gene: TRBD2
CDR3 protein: CSASLGLAVQETQYF
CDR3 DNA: TGCAGTGCTAGCCTGGGACTAGCAGTTCAAGAGACCCAGTACTTC

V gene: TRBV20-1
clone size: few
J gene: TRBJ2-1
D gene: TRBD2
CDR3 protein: CSASTSQSSYNEQFF
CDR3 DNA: TGCAGTGCTTCGACTAGCCAGAGCTCCTACAATGAGCAGTTCTTC

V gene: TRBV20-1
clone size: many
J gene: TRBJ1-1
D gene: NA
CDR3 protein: CSARDGGRTNTEAFF
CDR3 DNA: TGCAGTGCTAGAGATGGGGGCAGAACGAACACTGAAGCTTTCTTT

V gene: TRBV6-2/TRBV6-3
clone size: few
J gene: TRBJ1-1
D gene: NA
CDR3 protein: CASSSQIGASEAFF
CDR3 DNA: TGTGCCAGCAGTTCGCAAATCGGGGCCTCTGAAGCTTTCTTT

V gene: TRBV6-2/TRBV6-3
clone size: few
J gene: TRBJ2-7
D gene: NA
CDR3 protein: CASSYGPHYEQYF
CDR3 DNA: TGTGCCAGCAGTTACGGGCCCCACTACGAGCAGTACTTC

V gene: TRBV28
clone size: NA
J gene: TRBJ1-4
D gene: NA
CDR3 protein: CASSIDRLRNEKLFF
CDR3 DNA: TGTGCCAGCAGCATTGACAGACTTAGGAATGAAAAACTGTTTTTT

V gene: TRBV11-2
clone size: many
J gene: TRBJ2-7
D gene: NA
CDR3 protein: CASSLAPGLAYEQYF
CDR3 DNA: TGTGCCAGCAGCTTAGCCCCGGGACTTGCCTACGAGCAGTACTTC

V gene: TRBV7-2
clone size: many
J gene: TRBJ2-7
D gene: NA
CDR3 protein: CASSKSSYEQYF
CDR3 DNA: TGTGCCAGCAGCAAAAGTTCCTACGAGCAGTACTTC

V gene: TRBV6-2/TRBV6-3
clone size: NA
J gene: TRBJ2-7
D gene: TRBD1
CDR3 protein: CASSEKIRWGQGYYEQYF
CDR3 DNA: TGTGCCAGCAGTGAAAAAATTAGATGGGGACAGGGATACTACGAGCAGTACTTC

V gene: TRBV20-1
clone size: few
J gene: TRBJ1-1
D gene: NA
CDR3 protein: CSATPYTEAFF
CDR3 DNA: TGCAGTGCTACCCCGTACACTGAAGCTTTCTTT

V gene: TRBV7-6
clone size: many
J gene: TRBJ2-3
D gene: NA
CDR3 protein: CASSLDTSTDTQYF
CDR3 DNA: TGTGCCAGCAGCTTAGATACTAGCACAGATACGCAGTATTTT

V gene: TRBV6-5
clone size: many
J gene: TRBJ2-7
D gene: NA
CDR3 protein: CASSYPKAPRQSYEQYF
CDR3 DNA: TGTGCCAGCAGTTACCCCAAAGCACCGCGACAGTCCTACGAGCAGTACTTC

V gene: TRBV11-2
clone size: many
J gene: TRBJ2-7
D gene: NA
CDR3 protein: CASSLDPGKREQYF
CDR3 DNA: TGTGCCAGCAGCTTAGATCCTGGTAAAAGAGAGCAGTACTTC

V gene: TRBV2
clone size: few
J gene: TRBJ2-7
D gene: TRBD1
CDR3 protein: CASSEASGGTYEQYF
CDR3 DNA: TGTGCCAGCAGTGAAGCTTCAGGGGGAACCTACGAGCAGTACTTC

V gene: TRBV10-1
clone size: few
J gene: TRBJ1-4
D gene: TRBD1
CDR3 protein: CAIRGLSYEKLFF
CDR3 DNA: TGCGCCATCAGGGGGTTATCCTATGAAAAACTGTTTTTT

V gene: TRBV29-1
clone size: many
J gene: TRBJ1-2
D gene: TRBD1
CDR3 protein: CSALDRNEGYGYTF
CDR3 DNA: TGCAGCGCCTTGGACAGGAACGAGGGATATGGCTACACCTTC

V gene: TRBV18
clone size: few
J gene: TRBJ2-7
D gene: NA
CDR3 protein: CASSPSASSYEQCF
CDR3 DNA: TGTGCCAGCTCCCCGTCAGCCAGCTCCTACGAGCAGTGCTTC

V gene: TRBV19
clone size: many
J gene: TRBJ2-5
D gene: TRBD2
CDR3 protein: CASSKRLAGYQETQYF
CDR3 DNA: TGTGCCAGTAGTAAGCGACTAGCGGGTTACCAAGAGACCCAGTACTTC

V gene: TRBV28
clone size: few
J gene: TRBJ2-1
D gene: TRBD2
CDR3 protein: CASGLGGSGSGHEQFF
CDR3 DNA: TGTGCCAGTGGGCTCGGTGGGAGCGGGAGCGGACATGAGCAGTTCTTC

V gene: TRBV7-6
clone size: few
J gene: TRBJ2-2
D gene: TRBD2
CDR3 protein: CASSILAGTNTGELFF
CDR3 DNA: TGTGCCAGCAGCATACTAGCGGGTACGAACACCGGGGAGCTGTTTTTT

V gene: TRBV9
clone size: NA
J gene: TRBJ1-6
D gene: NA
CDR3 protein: CASSVVGQDTSPLHF
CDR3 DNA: TGTGCCAGCAGCGTAGTAGGGCAGGATACTTCACCCCTCCACTTT

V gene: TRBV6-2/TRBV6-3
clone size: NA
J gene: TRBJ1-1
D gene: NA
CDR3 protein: CASSRANTEAFF
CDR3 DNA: TGTGCCAGCAGCAGGGCGAACACTGAAGCTTTCTTT

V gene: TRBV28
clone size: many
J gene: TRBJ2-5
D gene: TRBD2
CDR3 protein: CASTQGPLAGKETQYF
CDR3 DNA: TGTGCCAGCACCCAGGGTCCCCTAGCGGGAAAAGAGACCCAGTACTTC

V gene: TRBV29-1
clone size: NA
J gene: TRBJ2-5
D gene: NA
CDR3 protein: CSVEVIVRETQYF
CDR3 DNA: TGCAGCGTTGAAGTAATAGTACGAGAGACCCAGTACTTC

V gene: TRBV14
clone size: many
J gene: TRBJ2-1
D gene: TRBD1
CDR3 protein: CASSTWETGGSNEQFF
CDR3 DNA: TGTGCCAGCAGCACCTGGGAGACAGGGGGCTCAAATGAGCAGTTCTTC

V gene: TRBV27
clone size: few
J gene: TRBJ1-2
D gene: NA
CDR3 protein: CASSLNERVGGYTF
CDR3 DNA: TGTGCCAGCAGCCTTAACGAGAGGGTGGGGGGCTACACCTTC

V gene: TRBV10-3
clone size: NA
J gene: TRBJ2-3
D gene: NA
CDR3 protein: CAIRDMGGTDTQYF
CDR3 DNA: TGTGCCATCAGGGACATGGGTGGCACAGATACGCAGTATTTT

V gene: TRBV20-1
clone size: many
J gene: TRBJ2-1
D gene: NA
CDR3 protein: CSAIDQAANEQFF
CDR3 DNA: TGCAGTGCAATTGACCAGGCGGCCAATGAGCAGTTCTTC

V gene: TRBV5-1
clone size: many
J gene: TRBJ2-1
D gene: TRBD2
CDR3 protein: CASSIGLDSNNEQFF
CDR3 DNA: TGCGCCAGCAGCATTGGACTAGATTCCAACAATGAGCAGTTCTTC

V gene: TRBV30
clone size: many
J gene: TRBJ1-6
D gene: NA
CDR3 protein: CAWSSRVYNSPLHF
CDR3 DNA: TGTGCCTGGAGTTCCAGAGTCTATAATTCACCCCTCCACTTT

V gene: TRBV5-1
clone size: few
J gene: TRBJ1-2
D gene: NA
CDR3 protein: CASSADLQALSRGYTF
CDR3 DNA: TGCGCCAGCAGCGCCGACCTACAGGCCCTATCTCGTGGCTACACCTTC

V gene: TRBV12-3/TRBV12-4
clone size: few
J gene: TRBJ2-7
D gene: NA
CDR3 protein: CASSLVASDVQYF
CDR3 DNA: TGTGCCAGCAGTTTAGTGGCTAGCGATGTGCAGTACTTC

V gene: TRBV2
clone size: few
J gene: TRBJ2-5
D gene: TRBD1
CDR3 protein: CASKISGTGYEETQYF
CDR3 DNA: TGTGCCAGCAAAATTTCAGGGACAGGGTATGAGGAGACCCAGTACTTC

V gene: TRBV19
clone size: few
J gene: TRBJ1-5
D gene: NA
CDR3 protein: CASSVIGVGQPQHF
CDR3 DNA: TGTGCCAGTAGTGTAATAGGGGTGGGACAGCCCCAGCATTTT

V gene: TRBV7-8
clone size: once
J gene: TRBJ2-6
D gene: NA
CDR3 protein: CASSLEGGASGDNVLTF
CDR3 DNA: TGTGCCAGCAGCTTAGAGGGGGGTGCGTCTGGGGACAACGTCCTGACTTTC

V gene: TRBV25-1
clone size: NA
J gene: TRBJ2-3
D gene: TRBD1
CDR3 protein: CASSGETGGMGDTQYF
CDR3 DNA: TGTGCCAGCAGTGGGGAGACAGGGGGCATGGGGGATACGCAGTATTTT

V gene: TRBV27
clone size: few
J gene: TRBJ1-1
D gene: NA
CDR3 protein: CASRRENTEAFF
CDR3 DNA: TGTGCCAGCCGCAGGGAGAACACTGAAGCTTTCTTT

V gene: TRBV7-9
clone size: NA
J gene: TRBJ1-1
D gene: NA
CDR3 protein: CASSLEGEGTEAFF
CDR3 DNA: TGTGCCAGCAGCTTAGAAGGGGAGGGCACTGAAGCTTTCTTT

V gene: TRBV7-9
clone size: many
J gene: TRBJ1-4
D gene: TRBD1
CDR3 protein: CASSPRYRGATNEKLFF
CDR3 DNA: TGTGCCAGCAGCCCACGCTACAGGGGAGCAACTAATGAAAAACTGTTTTTT

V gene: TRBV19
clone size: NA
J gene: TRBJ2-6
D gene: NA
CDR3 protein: CASSWSSGANVLTF
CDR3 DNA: TGTGCCAGTAGTTGGAGCTCTGGGGCCAACGTCCTGACTTTC

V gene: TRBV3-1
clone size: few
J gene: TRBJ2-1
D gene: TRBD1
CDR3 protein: CASSQGVVMGQGGPSSYNEQFF
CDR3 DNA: TGTGCCAGCAGCCAAGGCGTGGTTATGGGACAGGGGGGCCCGAGCTCCTACAATGAGCAGTTCTTC

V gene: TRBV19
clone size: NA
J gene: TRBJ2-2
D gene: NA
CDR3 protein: CASTVGGFTGELFF
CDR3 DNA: TGTGCCAGTACTGTGGGCGGTTTTACCGGGGAGCTGTTTTTT

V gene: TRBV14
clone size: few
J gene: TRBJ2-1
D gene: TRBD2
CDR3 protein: CASSPFRLAGSYNEQFF
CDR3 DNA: TGTGCCAGCAGCCCCTTTCGGCTAGCGGGGTCCTACAATGAGCAGTTCTTC

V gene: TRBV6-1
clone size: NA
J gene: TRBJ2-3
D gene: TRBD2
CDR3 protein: CASSKWTSGRTDTQYF
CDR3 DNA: TGTGCCAGCAGTAAATGGACTAGCGGACGCACAGATACGCAGTATTTT

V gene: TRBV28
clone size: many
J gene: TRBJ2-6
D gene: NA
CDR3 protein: CASSQRVANVLTF
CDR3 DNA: TGTGCCAGCAGTCAAAGAGTGGCCAACGTCCTGACTTTC

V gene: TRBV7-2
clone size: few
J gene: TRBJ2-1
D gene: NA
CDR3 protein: CASGVGLSSYNEQFF
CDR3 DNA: TGTGCCAGCGGCGTCGGACTTAGCTCCTACAATGAGCAGTTCTTC

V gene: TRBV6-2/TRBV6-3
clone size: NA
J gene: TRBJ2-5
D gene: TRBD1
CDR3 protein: CASKGTGGKETQYF
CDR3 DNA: TGTGCCAGCAAAGGGACAGGGGGTAAAGAGACCCAGTACTTC

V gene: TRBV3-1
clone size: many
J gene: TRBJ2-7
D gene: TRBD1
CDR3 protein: CATRDSNYEQYF
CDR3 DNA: TGTGCCACTCGGGACAGTAACTACGAGCAGTACTTC

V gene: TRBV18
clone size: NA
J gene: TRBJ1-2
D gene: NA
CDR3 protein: CASSPTGQGDYGYTF
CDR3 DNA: TGTGCCAGCTCACCAACAGGGCAAGGTGACTATGGCTACACCTTC

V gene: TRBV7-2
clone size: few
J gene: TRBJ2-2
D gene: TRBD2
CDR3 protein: CASSRTSGGANTGELFF
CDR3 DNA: TGTGCCAGCAGCCGGACTAGCGGGGGTGCGAACACCGGGGAGCTGTTTTTT

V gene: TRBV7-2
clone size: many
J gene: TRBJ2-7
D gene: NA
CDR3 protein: CASSLVYGGGYEQYF
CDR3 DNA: TGTGCCAGCAGCTTAGTTTACGGGGGAGGCTACGAGCAGTACTTC

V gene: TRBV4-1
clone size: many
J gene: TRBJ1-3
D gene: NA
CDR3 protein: CASSPQSGYSGNTIYF
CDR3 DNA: TGCGCCAGCAGCCCCCAGTCAGGCTACTCTGGAAACACCATATATTTT